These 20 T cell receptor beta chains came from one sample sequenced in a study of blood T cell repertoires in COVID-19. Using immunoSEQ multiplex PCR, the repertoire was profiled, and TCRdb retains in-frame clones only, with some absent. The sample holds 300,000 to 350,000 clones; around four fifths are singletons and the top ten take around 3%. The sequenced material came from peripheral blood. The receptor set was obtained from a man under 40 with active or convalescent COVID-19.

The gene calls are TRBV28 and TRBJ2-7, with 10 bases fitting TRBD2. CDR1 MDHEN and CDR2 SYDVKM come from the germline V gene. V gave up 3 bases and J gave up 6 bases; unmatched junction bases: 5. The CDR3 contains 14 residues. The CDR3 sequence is CASSFLAGVLEQYF. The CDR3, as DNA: TGTGCCAGCAGTTTCCTAGCGGGAGTCCTCGAGCAGTACTTC.

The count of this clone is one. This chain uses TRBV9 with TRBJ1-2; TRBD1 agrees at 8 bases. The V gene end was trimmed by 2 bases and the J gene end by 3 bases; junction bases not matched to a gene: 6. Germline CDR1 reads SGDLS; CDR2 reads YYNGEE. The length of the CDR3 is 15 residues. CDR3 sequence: CASSVRQGFDYGYTF. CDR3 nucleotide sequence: TGTGCCAGCAGCGTCCGACAGGGGTTTGACTATGGCTACACCTTC.

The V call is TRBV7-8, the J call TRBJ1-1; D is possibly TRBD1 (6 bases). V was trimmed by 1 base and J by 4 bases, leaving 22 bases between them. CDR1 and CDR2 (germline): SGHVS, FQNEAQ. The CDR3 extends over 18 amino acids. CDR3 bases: TGTGCCAGCAGCTTAGGGGTTAATCTGGGGGCGCGAGGCACTGAAGCTTTCTTT. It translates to CASSLGVNLGARGTEAFF.

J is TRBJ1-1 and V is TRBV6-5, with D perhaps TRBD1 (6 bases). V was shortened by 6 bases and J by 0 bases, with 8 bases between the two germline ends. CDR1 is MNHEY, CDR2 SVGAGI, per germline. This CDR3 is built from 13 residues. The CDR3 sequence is CASRGHMNTEAFF. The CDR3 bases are TGTGCCAGCAGGGGACATATGAACACTGAAGCTTTCTTT.

The CDR3 is CASSPPQVTDTQYF. CDR3 nucleotides: TGTGCCAGCAGCCCCCCGCAGGTTACAGATACGCAGTATTTT. This chain joins TRBV4-2 and TRBJ2-3; no clear D. Germline-derived CDR1 and CDR2 are LGHNA and YNFKEQ. Trimming removed 4 bases at V and 3 bases at J, with 11 bases between. The CDR3 contains 14 residues.

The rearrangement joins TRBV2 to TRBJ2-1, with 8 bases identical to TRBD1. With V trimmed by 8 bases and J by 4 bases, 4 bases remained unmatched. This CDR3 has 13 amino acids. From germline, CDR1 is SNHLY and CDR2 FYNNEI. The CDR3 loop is CASLGTGYNEQFF. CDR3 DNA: TGTGCCAGCCTCGGGACAGGTTACAATGAGCAGTTCTTC. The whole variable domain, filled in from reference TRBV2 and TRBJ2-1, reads EPEVTQTPSHQVTQMGQEVILRCVPISNHLYFYWYRQILGQKVEFLVSFYNNEISEKSEIFDDQFSVERPDGSNFTLKIRSTKLEDSAMYFCASLGTGYNEQFFGPGTRLTVL.

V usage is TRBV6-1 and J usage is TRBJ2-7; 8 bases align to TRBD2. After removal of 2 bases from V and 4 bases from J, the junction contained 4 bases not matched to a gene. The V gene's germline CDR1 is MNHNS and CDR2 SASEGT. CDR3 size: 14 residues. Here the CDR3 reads CASSELGLVYEQYF. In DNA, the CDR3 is TGTGCCAGCAGTGAATTGGGACTAGTTTACGAGCAGTACTTC.

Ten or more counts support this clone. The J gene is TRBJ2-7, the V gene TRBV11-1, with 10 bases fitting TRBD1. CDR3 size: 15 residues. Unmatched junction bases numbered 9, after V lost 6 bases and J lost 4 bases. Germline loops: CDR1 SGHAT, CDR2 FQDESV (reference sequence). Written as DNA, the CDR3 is TGTGCCAGCAGACGAGGGGACAGGGGACTGTACGAGCAGTACTTC. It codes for CASRRGDRGLYEQYF.

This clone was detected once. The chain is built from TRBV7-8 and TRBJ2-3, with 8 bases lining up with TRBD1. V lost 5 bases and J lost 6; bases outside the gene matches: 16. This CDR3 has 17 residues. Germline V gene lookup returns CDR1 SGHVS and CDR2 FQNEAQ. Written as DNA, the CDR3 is TGTGCCAGCAGCCGGCTAGGGCAGGGGGCCTACATGGATACGCAGTATTTT. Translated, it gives CASSRLGQGAYMDTQYF.

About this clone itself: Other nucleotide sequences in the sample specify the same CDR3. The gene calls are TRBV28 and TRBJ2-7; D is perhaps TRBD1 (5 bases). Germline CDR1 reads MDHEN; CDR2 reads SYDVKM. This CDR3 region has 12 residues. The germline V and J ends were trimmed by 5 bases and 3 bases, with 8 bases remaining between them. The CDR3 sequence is CASSLQVYEQYF. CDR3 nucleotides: TGTGCCAGCAGTCTACAGGTCTACGAGCAGTACTTC.

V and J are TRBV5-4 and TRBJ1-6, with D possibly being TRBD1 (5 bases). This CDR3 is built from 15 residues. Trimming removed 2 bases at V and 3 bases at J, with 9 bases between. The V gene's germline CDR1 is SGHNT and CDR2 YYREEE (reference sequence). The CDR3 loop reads CASSFSGIYNSPLHF. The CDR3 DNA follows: TGTGCCAGCAGCTTCTCAGGGATCTATAATTCACCCCTCCACTTT.

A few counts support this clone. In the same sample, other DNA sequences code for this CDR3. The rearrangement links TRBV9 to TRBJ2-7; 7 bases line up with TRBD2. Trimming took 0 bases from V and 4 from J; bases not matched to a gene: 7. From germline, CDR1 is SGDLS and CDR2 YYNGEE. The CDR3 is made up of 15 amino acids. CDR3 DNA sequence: TGTGCCAGCAGCGTAGGGCTAGCGGCCGGGTACGAGCAGTACTTC. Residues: CASSVGLAAGYEQYF.

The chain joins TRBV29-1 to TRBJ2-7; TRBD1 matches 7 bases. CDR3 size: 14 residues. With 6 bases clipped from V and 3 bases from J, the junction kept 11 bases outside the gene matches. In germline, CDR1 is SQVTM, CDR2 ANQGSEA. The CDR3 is CSVYTTGRGYEQYF. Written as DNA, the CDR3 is TGCAGCGTCTACACGACAGGGAGAGGCTACGAGCAGTACTTC.

CDR3 sequence reads: CASSSAGPPYEQYF. The CDR3 coding sequence is TGTGCCAGCAGCTCTGCTGGCCCTCCCTACGAGCAGTACTTC. The chain carries TRBV28 and TRBJ2-7; D unresolved. Trimming cost V 6 bases and J 2 bases, with 14 bases left between them. The CDR3 consists of 14 residues. Germline V gene lookup returns CDR1 MDHEN and CDR2 SYDVKM.

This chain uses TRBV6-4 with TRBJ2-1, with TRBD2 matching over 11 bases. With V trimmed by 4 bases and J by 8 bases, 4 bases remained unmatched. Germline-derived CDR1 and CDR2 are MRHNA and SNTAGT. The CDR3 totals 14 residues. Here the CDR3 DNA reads TGTGCCAGCAGTGTTCTAGCGGGGGGTTATGAGCAGTTCTTC. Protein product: CASSVLAGGYEQFF.

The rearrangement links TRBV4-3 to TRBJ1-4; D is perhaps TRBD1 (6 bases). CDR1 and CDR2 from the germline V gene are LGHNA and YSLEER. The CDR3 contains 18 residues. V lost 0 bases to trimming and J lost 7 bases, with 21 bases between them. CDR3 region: CASSQERRGQGHLEKLFF. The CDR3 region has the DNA TGCGCCAGCAGCCAAGAAAGGAGAGGGCAGGGGCATCTTGAAAAACTGTTTTTT.

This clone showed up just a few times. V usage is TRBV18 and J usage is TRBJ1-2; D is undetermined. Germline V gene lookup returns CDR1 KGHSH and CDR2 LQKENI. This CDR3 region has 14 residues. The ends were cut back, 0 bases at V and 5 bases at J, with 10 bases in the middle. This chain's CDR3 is CASSPPEGWYGYTF. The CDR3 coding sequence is TGTGCCAGCTCACCACCAGAGGGTTGGTATGGCTACACCTTC.

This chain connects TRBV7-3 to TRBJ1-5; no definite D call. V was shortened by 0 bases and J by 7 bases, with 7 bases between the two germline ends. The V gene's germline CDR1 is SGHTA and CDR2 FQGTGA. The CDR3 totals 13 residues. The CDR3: CASSLTTWQPQHF. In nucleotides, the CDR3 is TGTGCCAGCAGCTTAACCACATGGCAGCCCCAGCATTTT.

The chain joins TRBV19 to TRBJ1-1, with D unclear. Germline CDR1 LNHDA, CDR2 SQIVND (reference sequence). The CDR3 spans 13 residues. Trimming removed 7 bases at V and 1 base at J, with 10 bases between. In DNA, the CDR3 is TGTGCCAGTAATACCAACACGAACACTGAAGCTTTCTTT. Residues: CASNTNTNTEAFF.

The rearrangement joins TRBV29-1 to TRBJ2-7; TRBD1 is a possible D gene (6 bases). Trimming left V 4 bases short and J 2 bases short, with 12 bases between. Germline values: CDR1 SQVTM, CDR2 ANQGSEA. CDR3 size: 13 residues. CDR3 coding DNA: TGCAGCGTTGCGGGACATTCGACCTACGAGCAGTACTTC. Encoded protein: CSVAGHSTYEQYF.